This entry features one T cell receptor beta chain sequence. Its antigen remains unidentified. Germline lookup yields CDR1 SQVTM and CDR2 ANQGSEA. V lost 8 bases and J lost 1, with 11 bases in between. There are 12 residues in the CDR3. The entry originates in a study of identifying expanded T cells in peripheral blood. Study-wide results and limits: Over around two and four weeks, about 15 and 19 clones changed, versus around 1.1 between replicates.

Assay: immunoSEQ multiplex PCR; the TCRdb copy retains only in-frame clones and omits some. The sample records 100,000 or so clones, approximately 89% being singletons. The J gene is TRBJ1-1, the V gene TRBV29-1, with D unresolved. The TCR comes from a person aged 18-70 years in good health. Sequenced sample: blood. CDR3 residues: CSPNRGNTEAFF. CDR3 DNA sequence: TGCAGCCCGAATCGGGGGAACACTGAAGCTTTCTTT.